Listed here are 14 T cell receptor beta chains from one sample, sequenced in a study of T cell responses to AZD1222 COVID-19 vaccine (dated by TCRdb to the early 2020s). The time point label, as the study defines it: baseline before first vaccination. Libraries were prepared through the immunoSEQ multiplex PCR assay. Sourced from immuneACCESS, this table was stored by TCRdb with only in-frame sequences that have V and J called. A share of the clones is absent; for the studies checked, an unresolved V gene accounts for under half, and the remainder has no known explanation. Present in this sample are 110,000 to 150,000 clones, just over 90% of which were seen just once. Clones ranked in the top ten supply 1.5% to 2% of the sample. Sequencing was performed on peripheral blood, taken on day 0 of AZD1222 vaccination. The receptors come from an adult in good health.

The J gene is TRBJ2-1, the V gene TRBV7-9; TRBD1 matches 11 bases. The CDR3 contains 17 residues. The germline gives CDR1 SEHNR, CDR2 FQNEAQ (reference sequence). The trim removed 0 bases at V and 5 bases at J, leaving 6 bases unmatched. The CDR3 loop is CASSLALGQGADNEQFF. The CDR3, as DNA: TGTGCCAGCAGCTTAGCTCTCGGACAGGGGGCGGACAATGAGCAGTTCTTC.

This chain uses TRBV5-4 with TRBJ1-4, with D tentatively TRBD1 (6 bases). The CDR3 totals 15 residues. Per germline, CDR1 SGHNT and CDR2 YYREEE (reference sequence). V was trimmed by 4 bases and J by 7 bases, leaving 17 bases between them. CDR3 nucleotide sequence: TGTGCCAGCAGCCCACAGGGACGGTCGGGTGAAAAACTGTTTTTT. Its protein product is CASSPQGRSGEKLFF.

As concerns this clone: Other DNA sequences from this sample encode an identical CDR3 as well. The chain couples TRBV12-3 or TRBV12-4 to TRBJ2-7, with TRBD1 as a possible D gene (5 bases). Between the trimmed V and J ends, which lost 1 base and 2 bases, there was a span of 6 bases. The CDR3 runs 13 residues. CDR3 in DNA: TGTGCCAGCAGTTTAGGACAGACCTACGAGCAGTACTTC. Translation gives CASSLGQTYEQYF.

The chain recombines TRBV5-1 with TRBJ1-1; tentatively, D is TRBD1 (6 bases). The germline V gene has CDR1 SGHRS and CDR2 YFSETQ. The V and J ends lost 0 bases and 2 bases respectively, with 8 bases between them. This CDR3 has 14 residues. The CDR3 here is CASSLEGVNTEAFF. The CDR3, as DNA: TGCGCCAGCAGCTTGGAGGGGGTAAACACTGAAGCTTTCTTT.

The rearrangement links TRBV7-2 to TRBJ2-1; D could derive from TRBD1 or TRBD2 (6 bases each). The CDR3 contains 13 residues. Germline lookup yields CDR1 SGHTA and CDR2 FQGNSA. V was cut by 5 bases and J by 7 bases, with 12 bases left in between. The CDR3 reads CASSPDSGNEQFF. The CDR3 DNA reads TGTGCCAGCAGCCCGGACAGCGGGAATGAGCAGTTCTTC.

The CDR3: CASSLGRLSYEQYF. In DNA, the CDR3 is TGTGCCAGCAGCTTAGGCAGGCTCTCCTACGAGCAGTACTTC. The chain employs TRBV7-9 and TRBJ2-7; D not certain. V was cut by 1 base and J by 0 bases, with 7 bases left in between. The CDR3 length is 14 residues. Germline V gene data show CDR1 as SEHNR and CDR2 as FQNEAQ (reference sequence).

This chain uses TRBV14 with TRBJ1-3; possible D gene TRBD1, 6 bases. From germline, CDR1 is SGHDN and CDR2 FVKESK. V was clipped by 5 bases and J by 4 bases, with 15 bases between them. CDR3 size: 15 residues. The CDR3 spells CASSGLTGRGNTIYF. The CDR3 DNA reads as TGTGCCAGCAGCGGACTAACAGGGCGCGGAAACACCATATATTTT.

In its sample, this clone was seen a few times. The chain links TRBV30 to TRBJ1-1, with 9 bases that match TRBD1. The CDR3 sequence is 12 residues long. Losses at the gene ends were 8 bases for V and 5 bases for J; bases not matched to a gene: 6. Germline V gene sequence: CDR1 GTSNPN, CDR2 SVGIG (reference sequence). The CDR3 is CAQTGGTTEAFF. The CDR3 nucleotides are TGTGCCCAGACAGGGGGAACTACTGAAGCTTTCTTT.

This clone was detected once. This chain uses TRBV7-9 with TRBJ1-1, with D perhaps matching TRBD1 (6 bases). V lost 3 bases and J 0 bases, leaving 11 bases between the germline ends. Germline V gene sequence: CDR1 SEHNR, CDR2 FQNEAQ (reference sequence). CDR3 length: 15 amino acids. This chain's CDR3 is CASSFVSGVNTEAFF. In nucleotides, the CDR3 is TGTGCCAGCAGCTTCGTATCAGGGGTGAACACTGAAGCTTTCTTT.

Here the CDR3 DNA reads TGTGCCAGCAGAAAAGGACTAGCGGGGGTCCCCGAGCAGTTCTTC. As protein: CASRKGLAGVPEQFF. This chain joins TRBV9 and TRBJ2-1; 13 nucleotides align to TRBD2. The germline gives CDR1 SGDLS, CDR2 YYNGEE. The length of the CDR3 is 15 residues. The trim removed 5 bases at V and 10 bases at J, leaving 9 bases unmatched.

This clone appeared once. The gene calls are TRBV9 and TRBJ2-7, with D tentatively TRBD2 (6 bases). CDR1 is SGDLS, CDR2 YYNGEE, per germline. V dropped 4 bases and J dropped 4 bases, with 18 bases sitting between them. The CDR3 runs to 15 residues. The CDR3 DNA reads TGTGCCAGCAGCCCGAACCTGGGGGGTGGGTACGAGCAGTACTTC. Translating gives CASSPNLGGGYEQYF.

This chain links TRBV19 with TRBJ1-1, with D perhaps matching TRBD1 (5 bases). With 11 bases removed from V and 5 bases from J, the gap between germline ends came to 15 bases. CDR3 size: 12 residues. The germline gives CDR1 LNHDA, CDR2 SQIVND (reference sequence). The chain's CDR3 is CAVEFGGTEAFF. CDR3 DNA: TGTGCCGTGGAATTCGGGGGTACTGAAGCTTTCTTT.

The CDR3 loop is CAISERGGGPYNEQFF. The CDR3 DNA sequence: TGTGCCATCAGTGAGAGGGGCGGGGGCCCCTACAATGAGCAGTTCTTC. The gene calls are TRBV10-3 and TRBJ2-1, with D tentatively TRBD2 (7 bases). Germline V gene sequence: CDR1 ENHRY, CDR2 SYGVKD. V dropped 2 bases and J dropped 2 bases, with 13 bases sitting between them. This CDR3 region has 16 residues.

This rearrangement joins TRBV19 to TRBJ1-4; 8 bases fit TRBD1. V lost 5 bases to trimming and J lost 5 bases; unmatched junction nucleotides: 7. CDR3 length equals 15 residues. CDR1 and CDR2 from the germline V gene are LNHDA and SQIVND (reference sequence). CDR3 DNA: TGTGCCAGTAGTCCCTGGACAGGGAACAATGAAAAACTGTTTTTT. It is translated as CASSPWTGNNEKLFF.